The 21 T cell receptor beta chains below come from one sample, sequenced in a study of T cell responses to AZD1222 COVID-19 vaccine. Clones were read by immunoSEQ multiplex PCR, and TCRdb kept only the in-frame ones, dropping some. The data contain 110,000 or so clones, around nine tenths of them seen just once; the ten biggest clones take up roughly an eighth. Sequenced here: peripheral blood, sampled on day 0 of AZD1222 vaccination. All receptors come from an adult in good health.

The chain is built from TRBV7-2 and TRBJ1-3, with D perhaps TRBD1 (5 bases). In germline, CDR1 is SGHTA, CDR2 FQGNSA. V dropped 1 base and J dropped 3 bases, with 16 bases sitting between them. The CDR3 runs to 17 residues. The CDR3 sequence: CASSLGGGRGFGNTIYF. In nucleotides, the CDR3 is TGTGCCAGCAGCTTAGGGGGCGGAAGGGGCTTTGGAAACACCATATATTTT.

V and J are TRBV12-3 or TRBV12-4 and TRBJ1-1, with 7 bases aligning to TRBD1. V trimming: 2 bases; J trimming: 7 bases; junction bases outside the gene matches: 1. This CDR3 region has 12 residues. The CDR3 DNA is TGTGCCAGCAGTTTAAACAGGGGTGAAGCTTTCTTT. Amino acid sequence: CASSLNRGEAFF.

The chain has TRBV20-1 and TRBJ2-7; 10 bases align to TRBD1. V shed 3 bases and J 3 bases; nucleotides not matched to a gene: 2. CDR3 length: 13 residues. The germline gives CDR1 DFQATT, CDR2 SNEGSKA (reference sequence). The CDR3 here is CSASRTGGYEQYF. CDR3 DNA: TGCAGTGCTAGTAGGACAGGGGGCTACGAGCAGTACTTC.

The chain uses TRBV24-1 and TRBJ1-1; D gene ambiguous. The ends were cut back, 5 bases at V and 2 bases at J, with 11 bases in the middle. Germline assignment: CDR1 KGHDR and CDR2 SFDVKD. This CDR3 has 14 amino acids. As DNA, the CDR3 is TGTGCCACCAGTGGTCCCCCGGGAAACACTGAAGCTTTCTTT. Its protein is CATSGPPGNTEAFF.

This chain uses TRBV5-1 with TRBJ2-1; 13 bases align to TRBD2. The V segment lost 4 bases and the J segment 10 bases; nucleotides outside the gene matches: 8. From germline, CDR1 is SGHRS and CDR2 YFSETQ. The CDR3 totals 15 residues. The CDR3 nucleotides read TGCGCCAGCAGCCTAACTAGCGGGAGGGTGGAGGAGCAGTTCTTC. Protein sequence: CASSLTSGRVEEQFF.

In its sample, this clone was seen once. The gene calls are TRBV20-1 and TRBJ1-1; D ambiguous. CDR1 is DFQATT and CDR2 is SNEGSKA in the germline V gene (reference sequence). Trimming took 8 bases from V and 1 from J, leaving 8 bases between them. This CDR3 region has 11 residues. The CDR3 DNA reads TGCAGTCCTTGGAGGAACACTGAAGCTTTCTTT. This encodes CSPWRNTEAFF.

J is TRBJ2-1 and V is TRBV5-4, with D possibly TRBD2 on 6 matching bases. This CDR3 contains 15 residues. From germline, CDR1 is SGHNT and CDR2 YYREEE (reference sequence). With 2 bases removed from V and 3 bases from J, the gap between germline ends came to 12 bases. The CDR3 loop reads CASSFGGANYNEQFF. Written as DNA, the CDR3 is TGTGCCAGCAGCTTCGGCGGGGCCAACTACAATGAGCAGTTCTTC.

The chain joins TRBV9 to TRBJ2-5; D gene ambiguous. The CDR3 loop spans 15 amino acids. Germline V CDR1 and CDR2: SGDLS, YYNGEE. The germline V and J ends were trimmed by 0 bases and 1 base, with 10 bases remaining between them. The CDR3 loop is CASSVGAELQETQYF. Here the CDR3 DNA reads TGTGCCAGCAGCGTAGGGGCAGAGCTCCAAGAGACCCAGTACTTC.

The CDR3 is CASGRVDGYTF. Here the CDR3 DNA reads TGTGCCAGCGGGAGAGTGGATGGCTACACCTTC. This chain connects TRBV9 to TRBJ1-2; D remains ambiguous. Germline V gene data show CDR1 as SGDLS and CDR2 as YYNGEE. The CDR3 length is 11 residues. V gave up 7 bases and J gave up 6 bases, with 10 bases separating them.

This chain connects TRBV7-2 to TRBJ2-5; tentatively, D is TRBD1 (6 bases). CDR1 and CDR2 from the germline V gene are SGHTA and FQGNSA. With 4 bases removed from V and 2 bases from J, the gap between germline ends came to 14 bases. This CDR3 region has 15 residues. CDR3 DNA sequence: TGTGCCAGCAGCTCGACAGGCCGATCACAAGAGACCCAGTACTTC. As protein: CASSSTGRSQETQYF.

This clone was recorded a few times. The chain is built from TRBV7-9 and TRBJ2-3; D not certain. This CDR3 is 14 amino acids long. Trimming removed 3 bases at V and 2 bases at J, with 9 bases between. Germline V lookup: CDR1 SEHNR, CDR2 FQNEAQ (reference sequence). DNA for the CDR3: TGTGCCAGCAGCTTTCTAATAAACACAGATACGCAGTATTTT. This translates into CASSFLINTDTQYF.

The chain is built from TRBV6-2 or TRBV6-3 and TRBJ2-1; 10 bases are shared with TRBD1. The CDR3 contains 15 residues. Germline loops: CDR1 MNHEY, CDR2 SVGEGT. The V and J ends lost 1 base and 8 bases, in that order; junction bases with no gene match: 5. The CDR3 DNA reads TGTGCCAGCAGTTACTTCCGGGACAGGGGTCATGAGCAGTTCTTC. Amino acids: CASSYFRDRGHEQFF.

In this sample, this clone turned up once. This sequence joins TRBV21-1 and TRBJ2-2; TRBD1 is the table's D call and was not checked against the DNA. TRBV21-1 is a known pseudogene. This CDR3 is 21 amino acids long. The DNA for the CDR3 is TGTGCCAGCAGCAAAGGCGGGGACAGGGGTAGGTCTAGCGAGAACACCGGGGAGCTGTTTTTT. Translated, it gives CASSKGGDRGRSSENTGELFF.

The J gene is TRBJ1-6, the V gene TRBV11-2; unclear D gene. Trimming shortened V by 6 bases and J by 8 bases, and 11 bases separated the two germline ends. The CDR3 is made up of 13 amino acids. Germline assignment: CDR1 SGHAT and CDR2 FQNNGV. In DNA, the CDR3 is TGTGCCAGCAGATCTACGCTGGATTCACCCCTCCACTTT. Its protein product is CASRSTLDSPLHF.

The genes are TRBV18 and TRBJ2-5; a possible D gene is TRBD2 (6 bases). Trimming removed 5 bases from V and 1 base from J, with 17 bases in between. CDR1 and CDR2 (germline): KGHSH, LQKENI. The length of the CDR3 is 16 residues. The CDR3 bases are TGTGCCAGCTCAGGTCTGGCGCCAGCGGGCCAAGAGACCCAGTACTTC. It specifies CASSGLAPAGQETQYF.

The chain employs TRBV7-2 and TRBJ1-2, with D possibly TRBD1 on 5 matching bases. The CDR3 runs 14 residues. CDR1 is SGHTA, CDR2 FQGNSA, per germline. The V gene lost 1 base and the J gene lost 4 bases, with 10 bases spanning the gap. The CDR3 region has the DNA TGTGCCAGCAGCTTAGACAGGTCTTTCTATGGCTACACCTTC. Translated, it gives CASSLDRSFYGYTF.

The gene calls are TRBV28 and TRBJ2-2; TRBD2 aligns across 9 bases. Germline CDR1 is MDHEN and CDR2 is SYDVKM. The CDR3 spans 16 residues. Unmatched junction bases numbered 8, after V lost 3 bases and J lost 6 bases. The CDR3, as DNA: TGTGCCAGCAGTTTGGGCGGGAGGGGTATGGCCGGGGAGCTGTTTTTT. Translation: CASSLGGRGMAGELFF.

CDR3 coding DNA: TGTGCCAGCAGCCAAGATGCCCGGGATCCCACGTCGTCCTACGAGCAGTACTTC. Translated, it gives CASSQDARDPTSSYEQYF. This rearrangement joins TRBV3-1 (or the pseudogene TRBV3-2) to TRBJ2-7; a possible D gene is TRBD2 (5 bases). The germline V and J ends were trimmed by 0 bases and 1 base, with 19 bases remaining between them. CDR1 LGHDT and CDR2 YNNKEL come from the germline V gene (reference sequence). The CDR3 has 18 residues.

The genes are TRBV13 and TRBJ1-1; no clear D. The CDR3 covers 13 residues. Trimming took off 7 bases at V and 6 bases at J, with 15 bases between the two ends. Per germline, CDR1 PRHDT and CDR2 FYEKMQ (reference sequence). The chain's CDR3 is CASKRGLKAEAFF. The CDR3 DNA sequence: TGTGCCAGCAAGCGCGGCCTGAAGGCTGAAGCTTTCTTT.

V usage is TRBV6-5 and J usage is TRBJ2-1; 14 nucleotides match TRBD2. The V gene's germline CDR1 is MNHEY and CDR2 SVGAGI. The CDR3 has 15 residues. The V gene end was trimmed by 4 bases and the J gene end by 8 bases; junction bases not matched to a gene: 4. The CDR3 coding sequence is TGTGCCAGCAGTTGGACTAGCGGGAGGACGCATGAGCAGTTCTTC. Its translation is CASSWTSGRTHEQFF.

This chain uses TRBV18 with TRBJ2-3; D is perhaps TRBD2 (6 bases). Germline values: CDR1 KGHSH, CDR2 LQKENI. The CDR3 consists of 15 residues. V was cut by 2 bases and J by 4 bases, with 13 bases left in between. DNA of the CDR3: TGTGCCAGCTCACCAGGGGAATCGGGGGCAGATACGCAGTATTTT. Amino acids: CASSPGESGADTQYF.